A selection of T cell receptor beta chains follows, all from one sample in a study of cytomegalovirus exposure and HLA in healthy donors. Sequencing was performed with immunoSEQ multiplex PCR; in TCRdb, only in-frame clones are kept and a portion is missing. The sample has some 320,000 clones, about nine tenths seen once. The sequenced sample was PBMCs. Receptors originate from a woman aged 30 to 39 in good health and CMV-seropositive. Each CDR3 is given with its conserved first and last residue. The D gene is left open where the match is weak. Rows may omit the clone size; those that give it use once, few, many or a size class.

j_call: TRBJ2-3; v_call: TRBV27; clone_size: NA; d_call: NA; cdr3_aa: CASHGTSTDTQYF; cdr3_nt: TGTGCCAGCCACGGGACTAGCACAGATACGCAGTATTTT
j_call: TRBJ2-7; v_call: TRBV11-3; clone_size: NA; d_call: NA; cdr3_aa: CASSLGGTISDEQYF; cdr3_nt: TGTGCCAGCAGCTTAGGGGGGACAATTTCCGACGAGCAGTACTTC
j_call: TRBJ2-7; v_call: TRBV7-9; clone_size: once; d_call: TRBD2; cdr3_aa: CASTLAGVTYEQYF; cdr3_nt: TGTGCCAGCACCCTAGCGGGGGTAACCTACGAGCAGTACTTC
j_call: TRBJ2-3; v_call: TRBV7-2; clone_size: NA; d_call: TRBD2; cdr3_aa: CASSLLAGLSTDTQYF; cdr3_nt: TGTGCCAGCAGCTTACTAGCGGGGCTTAGCACAGATACGCAGTATTTT
j_call: TRBJ2-7; v_call: TRBV2; clone_size: once; d_call: NA; cdr3_aa: CASRDPTDTRGAYEQYF; cdr3_nt: TGTGCCAGCAGGGACCCTACTGATACGCGAGGAGCCTACGAGCAGTACTTC
j_call: TRBJ1-2; v_call: TRBV14; clone_size: once; d_call: TRBD1; cdr3_aa: CASSQSRTGRGGYTF; cdr3_nt: TGTGCCAGCAGCCAAAGCCGGACAGGGAGGGGTGGCTACACCTTC
j_call: TRBJ2-1; v_call: TRBV9; clone_size: NA; d_call: TRBD2; cdr3_aa: CASSVGSGIRGNEQFF; cdr3_nt: TGTGCCAGCAGCGTGGGGAGCGGGATTCGGGGCAATGAGCAGTTCTTC
j_call: TRBJ2-7; v_call: TRBV28; clone_size: NA; d_call: TRBD2; cdr3_aa: CASKREAREQYF; cdr3_nt: TGTGCCAGCAAGCGGGAGGCCAGGGAGCAGTACTTC
j_call: TRBJ2-7; v_call: TRBV27; clone_size: NA; d_call: TRBD1; cdr3_aa: CASSPGQGAWEQYF; cdr3_nt: TGTGCCAGCAGTCCTGGACAGGGGGCGTGGGAGCAGTACTTC
j_call: TRBJ2-2; v_call: TRBV13; clone_size: NA; d_call: NA; cdr3_aa: CASSAPGRGTGELFF; cdr3_nt: TGTGCCAGCAGTGCCCCCGGGAGAGGTACCGGGGAGCTGTTTTTT
j_call: TRBJ2-7; v_call: TRBV5-4; clone_size: NA; d_call: NA; cdr3_aa: CASSLLGPPYEQYF; cdr3_nt: TGTGCCAGCAGCTTGCTGGGGCCACCCTACGAGCAGTACTTC
j_call: TRBJ1-6; v_call: TRBV7-3; clone_size: NA; d_call: TRBD1; cdr3_aa: CASSFAGGNSPLHF; cdr3_nt: TGTGCCAGCAGCTTTGCAGGGGGTAATTCACCCCTCCACTTT
j_call: TRBJ1-2; v_call: TRBV4-2; clone_size: NA; d_call: TRBD1; cdr3_aa: CASSQVWGQNNYGYTF; cdr3_nt: TGTGCCAGCAGCCAAGTCTGGGGACAGAATAACTATGGCTACACCTTC
j_call: TRBJ2-2; v_call: TRBV27; clone_size: NA; d_call: TRBD2; cdr3_aa: CASSFLGLAVLTGELFF; cdr3_nt: TGTGCCAGCAGTTTCTTGGGACTAGCGGTCCTCACCGGGGAGCTGTTTTTT
j_call: TRBJ2-3; v_call: TRBV5-6; clone_size: NA; d_call: NA; cdr3_aa: CASSHYRGTDTQYF; cdr3_nt: TGTGCCAGCAGCCATTACAGGGGCACAGATACGCAGTATTTT
j_call: TRBJ2-7; v_call: TRBV4-1; clone_size: NA; d_call: NA; cdr3_aa: CASSQDGYEQYF; cdr3_nt: TGCGCCAGCAGCCAAGACGGATACGAGCAGTACTTC
j_call: TRBJ1-5; v_call: TRBV9; clone_size: NA; d_call: NA; cdr3_aa: CASSVEGDSNQPQHF; cdr3_nt: TGTGCCAGCAGCGTGGAAGGGGATAGCAATCAGCCCCAGCATTTT
j_call: TRBJ1-2; v_call: TRBV5-8; clone_size: NA; d_call: NA; cdr3_aa: CASSLEGTNYGYTF; cdr3_nt: TGTGCCAGCAGCTTGGAGGGGACAAACTATGGCTACACCTTC
j_call: TRBJ1-3; v_call: TRBV7-2; clone_size: few; d_call: NA; cdr3_aa: CASSLRDSITDTIYF; cdr3_nt: TGTGCCAGCAGCTTGCGGGACTCGATCACGGACACCATATATTTT
j_call: TRBJ2-7; v_call: TRBV4-2; clone_size: NA; d_call: NA; cdr3_aa: CASSQDPHEQYF; cdr3_nt: TGTGCCAGCAGCCAAGATCCCCACGAGCAGTACTTC
j_call: TRBJ1-3; v_call: TRBV30; clone_size: NA; d_call: NA; cdr3_aa: CAWSDWGGTTSGNTIYF; cdr3_nt: TGTGCCTGGAGTGATTGGGGAGGAACGACCTCTGGAAACACCATATATTTT
j_call: TRBJ2-7; v_call: TRBV19; clone_size: NA; d_call: NA; cdr3_aa: CASSRARAEAPREQYF; cdr3_nt: TGTGCCAGTAGCCGCGCTAGAGCTGAGGCCCCTCGGGAGCAGTACTTC
j_call: TRBJ1-4; v_call: TRBV4-2; clone_size: NA; d_call: NA; cdr3_aa: CASSQVPRGGEKLFF; cdr3_nt: TGTGCCAGCAGCCAAGTACCCAGGGGTGGGGAAAAACTGTTTTTT
j_call: TRBJ2-1; v_call: TRBV9; clone_size: NA; d_call: NA; cdr3_aa: CASSVGSDVWQFF; cdr3_nt: TGTGCCAGCAGCGTTGGATCCGATGTCTGGCAGTTCTTC
j_call: TRBJ2-2; v_call: TRBV6-5; clone_size: few; d_call: NA; cdr3_aa: CASRSIGELFF; cdr3_nt: TGTGCCAGCAGATCCATCGGGGAGCTGTTTTTT
j_call: TRBJ2-1; v_call: TRBV9; clone_size: NA; d_call: TRBD2; cdr3_aa: CASSVNRGGANNEQFF; cdr3_nt: TGTGCCAGCAGCGTAAATCGCGGGGGGGCAAACAATGAGCAGTTCTTC
j_call: TRBJ2-7; v_call: TRBV7-2; clone_size: NA; d_call: NA; cdr3_aa: CASSSTRPGGEQYF; cdr3_nt: TGTGCCAGCAGCTCTACGCGGCCTGGCGGCGAGCAGTACTTC
j_call: TRBJ2-6; v_call: TRBV7-6; clone_size: NA; d_call: NA; cdr3_aa: CASTRYSGANVLTF; cdr3_nt: TGTGCCAGCACTCGTTACTCTGGGGCCAACGTCCTGACTTTC
j_call: TRBJ1-2; v_call: TRBV30; clone_size: once; d_call: NA; cdr3_aa: CAWGPSYGYTF; cdr3_nt: TGTGCCTGGGGTCCTAGCTATGGCTACACCTTC
j_call: TRBJ2-7; v_call: TRBV27; clone_size: NA; d_call: NA; cdr3_aa: CASRPQGGVSSYEQYF; cdr3_nt: TGTGCCAGCAGACCCCAAGGGGGAGTGAGCTCCTACGAGCAGTACTTC
j_call: TRBJ2-7; v_call: TRBV27; clone_size: NA; d_call: TRBD2; cdr3_aa: CASRGSGRYEQYF; cdr3_nt: TGTGCCAGCCGAGGTAGCGGGAGATACGAGCAGTACTTC
j_call: TRBJ2-2; v_call: TRBV6-1; clone_size: NA; d_call: TRBD1; cdr3_aa: CATYRDRLLTGELFF; cdr3_nt: TGTGCCACCTACCGGGACAGGTTACTTACCGGGGAGCTGTTTTTT
j_call: TRBJ2-3; v_call: TRBV14; clone_size: NA; d_call: TRBD2; cdr3_aa: CASSQELAGPSTDTQYF; cdr3_nt: TGTGCCAGCAGCCAAGAATTAGCGGGACCTAGCACAGATACGCAGTATTTT
j_call: TRBJ2-7; v_call: TRBV5-1; clone_size: NA; d_call: NA; cdr3_aa: CASSRLASQSSYEQYF; cdr3_nt: TGCGCCAGCAGCCGCTTGGCCAGTCAGAGCTCCTACGAGCAGTACTTC
j_call: TRBJ1-4; v_call: TRBV27; clone_size: NA; d_call: NA; cdr3_aa: CASKPGDTNEKLFF; cdr3_nt: TGTGCCAGCAAGCCTGGCGATACTAATGAAAAACTGTTTTTT
j_call: TRBJ2-3; v_call: TRBV25-1; clone_size: NA; d_call: NA; cdr3_aa: CASSEWGKGTQYF; cdr3_nt: TGTGCCAGCAGTGAATGGGGGAAGGGTACGCAGTATTTT
j_call: TRBJ2-5; v_call: TRBV13; clone_size: NA; d_call: NA; cdr3_aa: CASSHSGRGAETQYF; cdr3_nt: TGTGCCAGCAGCCATAGCGGACGTGGGGCAGAGACCCAGTACTTC
j_call: TRBJ2-7; v_call: TRBV29-1; clone_size: NA; d_call: NA; cdr3_aa: CSVALVGGYEQYF; cdr3_nt: TGCAGCGTTGCTCTAGTCGGAGGCTACGAGCAGTACTTC
j_call: TRBJ1-2; v_call: TRBV14; clone_size: NA; d_call: TRBD1; cdr3_aa: CASSQSLTGNYGYTF; cdr3_nt: TGTGCCAGCAGCCAATCCTTGACAGGGAACTATGGCTACACCTTC
j_call: TRBJ1-1; v_call: TRBV6-6; clone_size: NA; d_call: NA; cdr3_aa: CASSRPSTGFPEAFF; cdr3_nt: TGTGCCAGCAGCCGCCCCTCAACAGGGTTCCCTGAAGCTTTCTTT
j_call: TRBJ1-1; v_call: TRBV2; clone_size: NA; d_call: NA; cdr3_aa: CASSRGRSTEAFF; cdr3_nt: TGTGCCAGCAGTCGGGGAAGGAGCACTGAAGCTTTCTTT
j_call: TRBJ1-2; v_call: TRBV2; clone_size: NA; d_call: TRBD1; cdr3_aa: CASRTGFEGYGYTF; cdr3_nt: TGTGCCAGCAGGACAGGGTTCGAGGGCTATGGCTACACCTTC
j_call: TRBJ1-3; v_call: TRBV6-5; clone_size: NA; d_call: NA; cdr3_aa: CASKPTMSSGNTIYF; cdr3_nt: TGTGCCAGCAAACCCACAATGTCCTCTGGAAACACCATATATTTT
j_call: TRBJ2-6; v_call: TRBV14; clone_size: once; d_call: TRBD2; cdr3_aa: CASSHLTAGVSGANVLTF; cdr3_nt: TGTGCCAGCAGCCATCTTACGGCGGGGGTGTCTGGGGCCAACGTCCTGACTTTC
j_call: TRBJ1-1; v_call: TRBV30; clone_size: NA; d_call: NA; cdr3_aa: CACEGLDTEAFF; cdr3_nt: TGTGCCTGTGAAGGGCTTGACACCGAAGCTTTCTTT
j_call: TRBJ2-7; v_call: TRBV5-5; clone_size: NA; d_call: NA; cdr3_aa: CASSLDGNYDTF; cdr3_nt: TGTGCCAGCAGCTTAGACGGGAACTACGATACCTTC
j_call: TRBJ2-7; v_call: TRBV25-1; clone_size: NA; d_call: TRBD1; cdr3_aa: CASSPTGSYEQYF; cdr3_nt: TGTGCCAGCAGCCCGACAGGGTCCTACGAGCAGTACTTC
j_call: TRBJ2-1; v_call: TRBV27; clone_size: NA; d_call: TRBD2; cdr3_aa: CAKSDRVGSKGLAHEQFF; cdr3_nt: TGTGCCAAGTCCGACAGGGTTGGCTCGAAGGGACTAGCCCATGAGCAGTTCTTC
j_call: TRBJ2-7; v_call: TRBV27; clone_size: NA; d_call: TRBD2; cdr3_aa: CASSNRGDSYEQYF; cdr3_nt: TGTGCCAGCTCTAATCGGGGGGATTCCTACGAGCAGTACTTC
j_call: TRBJ2-5; v_call: TRBV5-1; clone_size: once; d_call: NA; cdr3_aa: CASSLRLQETQYF; cdr3_nt: TGCGCCAGCAGCTTAAGACTGCAAGAGACCCAGTACTTC
j_call: TRBJ1-4; v_call: TRBV7-7; clone_size: NA; d_call: NA; cdr3_aa: CASSLLGSEKLFF; cdr3_nt: TGTGCCAGCAGCTTATTGGGGAGCGAAAAACTGTTTTTT
j_call: TRBJ2-3; v_call: TRBV5-4; clone_size: NA; d_call: TRBD2; cdr3_aa: CASSLAGGSTDTQYF; cdr3_nt: TGTGCCAGCAGCTTAGCGGGAGGGAGCACAGATACGCAGTATTTT